This T cell receptor beta chain comes out of a study of blood T cell repertoires in COVID-19 (dated by TCRdb to the early 2020s). As for the study more broadly: Samples from collaborators originated in the United States, Italy and Spain and spanned both the acute and convalescent phases of COVID-19. The prospective study material was composed of cDNA or gDNA derived from T cells, B-cell-depleted T cells, or PBMCs. The samples were drawn from two sources: the first 160 participants of the ongoing ImmuneRACE study, and 950 to 1,500 subjects contributed by 6 global collaborators. Subjects who had been exposed to COVID-19, were actively infected with it, or had recovered from it provided the deeply sampled blood TCRbeta repertoires that made up the dataset. A de-identified subject ID, COVID-19 status, age in years and sex were almost always included in the sample metadata. The repertoires were made available in a free public database intended to serve as a resource for research on the immune response to SARS-CoV-2. Where available, HLA class I and class II types were obtained from metadata supplied by the sample provider rather than from assay-based typing. Paper-wide results and their limitations: The amount of clinical and demographic metadata varied by source and participant and was provided uncurated.

Via the germline V gene, CDR1 is SGHTA and CDR2 FQGNSA. Relative to germline, V is 2 bases shorter and J is 10 bases shorter, with 30 bases between their ends. The CDR3 spans 19 residues, from the cysteine through the phenylalanine. Left in the record is the CDR3 DNA by itself, 57 bases read in frame from the first base. As concerns this clone: This clone's antigen is unknown. Base qualities are not at hand, and no much larger clone is one base apart.

The immunoSEQ Assay, a bias-controlled multiplex PCR, was used to amplify TCRbeta CDR3 regions from genomic DNA. For the original study's pipeline: Nucleated cell counts per sample were estimated from amplification of reference gene primers within the assay. To quantify the absolute abundance of each unique TCRbeta CDR3 rearrangement, sequence reads were collapsed and filtered. For each sample, productive Simpson clonality was calculated by taking the square root of Simpson's diversity index across productive rearrangements. TCRdb holds this immuneACCESS table with in-frame rearrangements only. Some clones are missing; in checked studies, unresolved V genes explain under half, and the rest has no known cause. That table furnishes V, J and clone size, whereas the DNA furnished D and trimming. For this sample there are a few hundred thousand clones; about 91% appear just once. The top ten constitute roughly 5% of the sample.

Samples from volunteer blood donors who had recovered from COVID-19 were contributed by a second Seattle source. The collaborating institutions used their own protocols to collect whole blood in K2EDTA tubes. For TCRbeta analysis, collaborators shipped samples as frozen whole blood, isolated PBMCs, or DNA extracted from either of those sample types. The rearrangement combines TRBV7-2 with TRBJ2-1; the best D guess is TRBD1, with 10 bases matching. This sequence was found in a woman in her thirties or forties who had recovered from COVID-19. The sample taken for sequencing was peripheral blood. The CDR3 sequence is CASSLLGQGSLAGRREQFF. The DNA reads TGTGCCAGCAGCTTATTGGGACAGGGGAGTCTAGCGGGACGCAGGGAGCAGTTCTTC.